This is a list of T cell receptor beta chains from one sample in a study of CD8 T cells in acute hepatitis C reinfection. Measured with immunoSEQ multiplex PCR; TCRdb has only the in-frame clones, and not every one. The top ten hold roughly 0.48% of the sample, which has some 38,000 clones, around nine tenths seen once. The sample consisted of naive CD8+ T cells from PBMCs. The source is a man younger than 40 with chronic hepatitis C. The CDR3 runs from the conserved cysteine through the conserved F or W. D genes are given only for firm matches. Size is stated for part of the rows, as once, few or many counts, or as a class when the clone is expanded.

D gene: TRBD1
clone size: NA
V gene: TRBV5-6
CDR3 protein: CASSTSGTGGEGMNTEAFF

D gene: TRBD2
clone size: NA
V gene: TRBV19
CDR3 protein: CASSSASGEETQYF

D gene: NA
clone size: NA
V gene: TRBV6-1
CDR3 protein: CASSEDDSSYNEQFF

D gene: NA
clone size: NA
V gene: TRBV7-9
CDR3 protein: CASSPGAGANYGYTF

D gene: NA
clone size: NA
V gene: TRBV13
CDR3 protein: CATTSAAAYNEQFF

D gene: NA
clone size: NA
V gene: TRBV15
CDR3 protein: CATSRDRGSTGEQFF

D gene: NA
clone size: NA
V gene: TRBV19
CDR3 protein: CASKGQSNYGYTF

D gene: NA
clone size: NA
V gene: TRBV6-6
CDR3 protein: CASSPDSSYGYTF

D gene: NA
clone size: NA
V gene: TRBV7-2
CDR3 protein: CASSPLAGGNTGELFF

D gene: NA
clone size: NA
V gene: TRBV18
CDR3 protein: CASSPPDSVEAFF

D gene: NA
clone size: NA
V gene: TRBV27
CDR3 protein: CASSLSRFYNEQFF

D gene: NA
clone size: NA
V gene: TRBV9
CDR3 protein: CASSAGTMNTEAFF

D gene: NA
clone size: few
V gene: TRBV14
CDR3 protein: CASSLLGQENTEAFF

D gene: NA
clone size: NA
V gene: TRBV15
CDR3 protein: CATSRAPDTTNEKLFF

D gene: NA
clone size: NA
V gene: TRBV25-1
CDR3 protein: CASSEWFPGELFF

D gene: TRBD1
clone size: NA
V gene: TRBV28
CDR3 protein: CAWKDRRNTEAFF

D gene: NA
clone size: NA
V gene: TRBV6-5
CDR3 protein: CASSDNPGHQTQYF

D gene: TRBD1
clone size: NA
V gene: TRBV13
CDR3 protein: CASSQWTGNHEQYF

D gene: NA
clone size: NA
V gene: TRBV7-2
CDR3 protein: CAIPGPGAQYF

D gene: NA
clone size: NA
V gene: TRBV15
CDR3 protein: CATSRDSGVEGYEQYF

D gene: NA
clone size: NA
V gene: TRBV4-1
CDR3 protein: CASSPLVVYETQYF

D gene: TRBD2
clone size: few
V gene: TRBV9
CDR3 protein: CASRAHGREHNTGELFF

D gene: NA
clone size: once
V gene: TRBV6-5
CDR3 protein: CASLGRDVSYGYTF

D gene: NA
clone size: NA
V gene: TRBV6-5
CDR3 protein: CASSYSTPHHNEQFF

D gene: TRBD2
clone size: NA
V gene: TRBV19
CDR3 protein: CASSYMAGVTGELFF

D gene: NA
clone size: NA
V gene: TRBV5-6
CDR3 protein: CASSVQAVNYGYTF

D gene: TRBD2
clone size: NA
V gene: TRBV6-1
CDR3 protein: CASSETPTSGSYEQYF

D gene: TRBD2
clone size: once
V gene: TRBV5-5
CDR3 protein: CASSLSGEEQFF

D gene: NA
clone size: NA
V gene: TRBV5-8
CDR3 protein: CASSFGGAGDTQYF

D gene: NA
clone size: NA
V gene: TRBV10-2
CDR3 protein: CASSGGILMNTEAFF

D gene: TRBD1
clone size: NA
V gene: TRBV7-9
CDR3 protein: CASSLLRQGANTGELFF

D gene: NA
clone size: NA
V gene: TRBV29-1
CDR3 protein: CSVLPDRGSSYNEQFF

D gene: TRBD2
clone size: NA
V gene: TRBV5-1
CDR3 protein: CASSLASGSYEQYF

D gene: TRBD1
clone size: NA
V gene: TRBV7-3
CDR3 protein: CASSLRQGDNTEAFF

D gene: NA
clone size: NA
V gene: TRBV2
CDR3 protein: CASSEGFGSVYEQYF

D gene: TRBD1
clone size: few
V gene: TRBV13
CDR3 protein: CASSYQGAQGYTF

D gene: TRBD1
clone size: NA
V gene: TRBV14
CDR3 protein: CASSPGTGWRYGYTF

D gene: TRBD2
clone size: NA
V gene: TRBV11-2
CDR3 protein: CASSLTSGGPSSTDTQYF

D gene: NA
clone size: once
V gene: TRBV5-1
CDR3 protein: CASSPDTEYEQYF

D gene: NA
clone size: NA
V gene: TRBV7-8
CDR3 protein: CASSLGTGIEAFF

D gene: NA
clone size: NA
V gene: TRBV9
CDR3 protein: CASSPATGFQQFF

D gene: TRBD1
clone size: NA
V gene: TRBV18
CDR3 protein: CASSGTGVIFGENTEAFF

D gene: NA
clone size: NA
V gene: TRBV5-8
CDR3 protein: CASSFGAYNSPLHF

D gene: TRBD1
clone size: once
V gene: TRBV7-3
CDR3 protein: CASSSAGCRDRGPVGFF

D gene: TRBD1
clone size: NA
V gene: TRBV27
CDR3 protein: CASSVYRGNIQYF

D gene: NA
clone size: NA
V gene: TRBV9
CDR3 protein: CASSPWVEETQYF

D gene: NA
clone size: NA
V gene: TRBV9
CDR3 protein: CASSVEGGGRHEQYF

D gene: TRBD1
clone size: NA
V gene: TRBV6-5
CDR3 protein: CASSFPGGGYTF

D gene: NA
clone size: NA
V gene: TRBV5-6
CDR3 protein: CASSLGGRQPQHF

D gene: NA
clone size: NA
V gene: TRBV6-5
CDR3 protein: CASSPLGTEAYEQYF

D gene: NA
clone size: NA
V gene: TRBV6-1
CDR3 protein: CASSELGEQYF

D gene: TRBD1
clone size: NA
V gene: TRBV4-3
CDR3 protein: CASSQGQGGTEAFF

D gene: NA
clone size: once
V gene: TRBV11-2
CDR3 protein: CASRKAVQVVNTEAFF

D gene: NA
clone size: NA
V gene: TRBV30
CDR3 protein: CAWSPGRETQYF

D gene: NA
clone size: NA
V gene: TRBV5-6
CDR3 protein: CASSPGLPAYEQYF